This T cell receptor beta chain was sequenced during a study of vaccination effects on CD4 cells after COVID-19. The overall study: Participants got two doses of BNT162b2 or mRNA-1273 vaccine.

TCRdb's table, derived via immunoSEQ multiplex PCR, lists solely in-frame clones and lacks some. The repertoire has more than 35,000 clones, approximately 67% of them found once; the top ten carry over 4%. Following 10 days of culture, CD4+ T cells were isolated. As concerns this clone: Its cognate antigen is unknown.

This TCR derives from a human donor who received a COVID-19 vaccine. Here the sequenced sample was CD4+ T cells from PBMCs cultured without peptide, taken before COVID-19 vaccination.

CDR3 region: CASSLEPGTSYEQYF. As DNA, the CDR3 is TGCGCCAGCTCACTAGAACCCGGGACCTCCTACGAGCAGTACTTC. V gene TRBV10-2 combines with J gene TRBJ2-7; D is possibly TRBD1 or TRBD2 (5 bases each). Looked up from germline, CDR1 is WSHSY and CDR2 is SAAADI. The CDR3 sequence is 15 residues long. V was shortened by 8 bases and J by 0 bases, with 17 bases between the two germline ends.